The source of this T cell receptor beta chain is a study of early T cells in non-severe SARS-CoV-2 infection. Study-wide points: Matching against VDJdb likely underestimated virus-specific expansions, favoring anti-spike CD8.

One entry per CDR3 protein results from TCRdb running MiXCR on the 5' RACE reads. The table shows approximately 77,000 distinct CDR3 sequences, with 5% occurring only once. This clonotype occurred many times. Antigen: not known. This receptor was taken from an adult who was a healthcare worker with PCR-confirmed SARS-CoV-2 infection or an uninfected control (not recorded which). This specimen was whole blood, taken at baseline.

The CDR3: CASSSRLAPPQGNEQFF. CDR3 in DNA: TGTGCCAGCAGCTCCCGACTAGCGCCCCCCCAGGGGAATGAGCAGTTCTTC. V is TRBV11-2 and J is TRBJ2-1; 8 bases align to TRBD2. Germline assignment: CDR1 SGHAT and CDR2 FQNNGV. The CDR3 has 17 residues. J lost 7 bases, V lost 4 bases, and 15 bases had no gene match.